The 22 T cell receptor beta chains below come from one sample, sequenced in a study of tumor and adjacent non-tumor tissue in lung cancer. A modified ARM-PCR protocol with three rounds of nested PCR amplified TCRbeta. TCRdb independently ran MiXCR on the multiplex PCR reads; one entry per CDR3 protein. In the table there are 45,000 to 65,000 distinct CDR3 sequences, 60% to 80% of which are singletons. This sample's RNA came from whole unsorted tissue. The normal lung tissue was taken more than 3 cm from the tumor edge. Sequences were obtained from distant non-tumor lung tissue. All receptors derive from a woman in her sixties with non-small cell lung cancer.

The sample holds one count of this clonotype. Compared with germline, one end of the junction differs, possibly owing to a read error. The rearrangement joins TRBV6-5 to TRBJ2-1, with 8 bases that match TRBD2. Germline assignment: CDR1 MNHEY and CDR2 SVGAGI. CDR3 length equals 17 residues. CDR3 amino acids: CDSSYPLSGAGAREQFF. The CDR3, as DNA: TGTGACAGCAGTTACCCACTGAGCGGAGCGGGAGCTCGTGAGCAGTTCTTC.

Comment on this clonotype: The junction does not match germline at one end; this may be a read error. The V call is TRBV4-3, the J call TRBJ1-5; D gene ambiguous. The CDR3 extends over 14 amino acids. Germline V gives CDR1 LGHNA, CDR2 YSLEER. DNA of the CDR3: TGCGTTAGCAGCCAAGATCGTGGCAATCAGCCCCAGCATTTC. This sequence encodes CVSSQDRGNQPQHF.

For this clonotype: A much larger clone is a single base away; this may be a read error. V gene TRBV20-1 combines with J gene TRBJ2-1; D is unresolved. The V end lost 6 bases, the J end lost 3 bases, and 12 bases lay between the germline ends. Looked up from germline, CDR1 is DFQATT and CDR2 is SNEGSKA (reference sequence). CDR3 length: 13 residues. The CDR3 coding sequence is TGCAGTGCGAATATCGGCTACTACAATGAGCAGTTCTTC. Its translation: CSANIGYYNEQFF.

This clonotype was seen at least ten times. This chain links TRBV28 with TRBJ2-5; 12 bases are shared with TRBD1. The CDR3 loop spans 16 amino acids. The V gene end was trimmed by 6 bases and the J gene end by 5 bases; junction bases not matched to a gene: 10. Germline lookup yields CDR1 MDHEN and CDR2 SYDVKM. Here the CDR3 reads CASRTPGTGGVETQYF. The DNA of the CDR3 is TGTGCCAGCAGAACTCCCGGGACAGGGGGCGTCGAGACCCAGTACTTC.

A remark on this clonotype: The junction departs from germline at one end; a sequencing error may be responsible. CDR3 coding DNA: TGTGCCAGAAGCTTATATACGGGAACCTACGAGCAGCACTTC. Amino acid sequence: CARSLYTGTYEQHF. The chain joins TRBV11-3 to TRBJ2-7; a weak D match, TRBD2 (5 bases). CDR1 SGHNT and CDR2 YENEEA come from the germline V gene. CDR3 length: 14 residues.

About this clonotype: Lacking the conserved final phenylalanine or tryptophan, this CDR3 likely reflects a read error. The V call is TRBV28, the J call TRBJ2-3; 8 positions match TRBD2. Germline V gene data show CDR1 as MDHEN and CDR2 as SYDVKM. The CDR3 consists of 12 residues. CDR3 sequence reads: CASSDGGDMQYL. The CDR3 coding sequence is TGTGCCAGCAGCGACGGGGGGGATATGCAGTATTTG.

At least ten counts were recorded for this clonotype. This chain uses TRBV7-8 with TRBJ2-3; D may be TRBD2 (6 bases). V gave up 5 bases and J gave up 7 bases, with 25 bases separating them. The length of the CDR3 is 17 residues. Germline V gives CDR1 SGHVS, CDR2 FQNEAQ. CDR3 region: CASSPTRQGLERHTQYF. The CDR3, as DNA: TGTGCCAGCAGCCCGACCCGTCAGGGACTGGAACGGCATACGCAGTATTTT.

Comment on this clonotype: One end of the junction is discordant with germline, which a read error may explain. This rearrangement joins TRBV12-3 or TRBV12-4 to TRBJ2-5; TRBD1 matches 9 bases. The CDR3 is made up of 18 amino acids. The CDR3: CASSLKLTGGASQDTQYF. CDR3 nucleotide sequence: TGTGCCAGTTCCCTAAAATTGACAGGGGGAGCATCGCAAGATACCCAGTACTTC.

With respect to this clonotype: Germline is not matched at one junction end, which may reflect a read error. CDR3 sequence: CASSHWTGGETQYF. The CDR3 DNA reads as TGTGCTAGCAGCCATTGGACAGGAGGGGAGACCCAGTACTTC. The chain recombines TRBV11-1 with TRBJ2-5; a possible D gene is TRBD1 (7 bases). Germline V gene sequence: CDR1 SGHAT, CDR2 FQDESV (reference sequence). The CDR3 runs 14 residues.

In this sample, this clonotype turned up once. Germline and junction disagree at one end, which may indicate a read error. The gene calls are TRBV10-3 and TRBJ2-1; weak D call: TRBD2 (8 bases). The length of the CDR3 is 20 residues. Germline V gene sequence: CDR1 ENHRY, CDR2 SYGVKD. CDR3 DNA sequence: TGTGCCATCAGTGAGCGGGAGGGGGCTGGCGGGACCCTAACTTACAATGAGCAGCTCTTC. It is translated as CAISEREGAGGTLTYNEQLF.

Worth noting for this clonotype: A junction end diverges from the germline sequence, so it may reflect a read error. This chain links TRBV6-2 or TRBV6-3 with TRBJ2-1; D gene unclear. This CDR3 region has 14 residues. Germline assignment: CDR1 MNHEY and CDR2 SVGEGT. CDR3 residues: CACSRQSSYIEQFF. The CDR3, as DNA: TGTGCCTGCAGCCGCCAAAGCTCCTACATTGAGCAGTTCTTC.

The chain uses TRBV28 and TRBJ2-7; unclear D gene. V was shortened by 9 bases and J by 2 bases, with 14 bases between the two germline ends. In germline, CDR1 is MDHEN, CDR2 SYDVKM. CDR3 length: 13 residues. The CDR3 DNA sequence: TGTGCCAGTAATAGCAGGATGACCTACGAGCAGTACTTC. This encodes CASNSRMTYEQYF.

Comment on this clonotype: Compared with germline, one end of the junction differs, possibly owing to a read error. The V and J genes are TRBV6-6 and TRBJ1-2; weak D call: TRBD1 (5 bases). The CDR3 is 15 amino acids. Looked up from germline, CDR1 is MNHNY and CDR2 is SVGAGI (reference sequence). The CDR3 DNA is TGTGCCTGCAGTTATCTGGGACGGATAAACTATGGCTACACCTTC. The encoded protein is CACSYLGRINYGYTF.

This clonotype occurred once. Sequence at one end of the junction differs from germline and may be a read error. The chain joins TRBV4-3 to TRBJ2-5; D is perhaps TRBD1 or TRBD2 (6 bases each). This CDR3 is 15 amino acids long. Germline CDR1 LGHNA, CDR2 YSLEER. The CDR3 DNA sequence: TGCGCCAGCACTAGCGCCTGGAGCTCAGGGGAGATCCAGTACTTC. It specifies CASTSAWSSGEIQYF.

In regard to this clonotype: A much larger clone lies a single base off, so this may be a read error. This chain joins TRBV20-1 and TRBJ2-1; D may be TRBD2 (5 bases). The germline V gene encodes CDR1 DFQATT and CDR2 SNEGSKA (reference sequence). Between the trimmed V and J ends, which lost 7 bases and 5 bases, there was a span of 12 bases. CDR3 length equals 12 residues. The CDR3 nucleotides are TGCAGTGTCCCCAACGGGAACAATGAGCAGTTCTTC. This codes for CSVPNGNNEQFF.

As for this clonotype: The junction departs from the called germline gene at one end, perhaps through a read error. The genes are TRBV6-2 or TRBV6-3 and TRBJ1-5, with a possible D match to TRBD1 (6 bases). The CDR3 contains 17 residues. Germline assignment: CDR1 MNHEY and CDR2 SVGEGT. The CDR3 nucleotides are TGTGCCAGCAGTTACGGTCCCACAGGGACAAGCAATCGGCCCCAGCATTTT. It codes for CASSYGPTGTSNRPQHF.

This clonotype was seen a few times. This chain uses TRBV28 with TRBJ2-5; perhaps TRBD1 as D (7 bases). V was cut by 6 bases and J by 8 bases, with 22 bases left in between. This CDR3 spans 15 amino acids. CDR1 and CDR2 from the germline V gene are MDHEN and SYDVKM. CDR3 residues: CASSRRRDSSTTQYF. In nucleotides, the CDR3 is TGTGCCAGCAGCCGACGGCGGGACAGCTCAACAACCCAGTACTTC.

Note on this clonotype: Relative to the germline gene, one junction end is altered; a read error may explain this. The chain links TRBV12-3 or TRBV12-4 to TRBJ1-1; D gene uncertain. The CDR3 totals 15 residues. The CDR3 here is CASSPGSGGIHEVFF. The DNA of the CDR3 is TGTGCCAGTAGCCCGGGAAGCGGCGGGATACACGAAGTTTTCTTT.

Notes on this clonotype: One end of the junction does not line up with germline, which may come from a read error. The rearrangement links TRBV12-3 or TRBV12-4 to TRBJ2-7; D is ambiguous. The CDR3 length is 14 residues. CDR3 amino acids: CASRIQRYSYELYF. CDR3 coding DNA: TGTGCCAGCAGAATACAGAGGTACTCCTATGAGCTGTACTTC.

This clonotype occurred a few times. Since the CDR3 does not end with the conserved phenylalanine or tryptophan, this likely comes from a read error. The DNA is omitted, as the CDR3 cannot be located on it reliably, and the CDR3 follows TCRdb's listing. This chain links TRBV6-2 or TRBV6-3 with TRBJ2-1; TRBD2, the table's D call, lacks a check against the DNA. The CDR3 length is 16 residues, termini included. The germline V gene encodes CDR1 MNHEY and CDR2 SVGEGT. The CDR3: CASSYTAGGPGNEQSL.

This clonotype was found many times. The chain uses TRBV2 and TRBJ2-7, with 7 bases that match TRBD1. After removal of 1 base from V and 6 bases from J, the junction contained 15 bases not matched to a gene. The CDR3 runs 17 residues. Germline CDR1 and CDR2: SNHLY and FYNNEI. CDR3 in amino acids: CASSEDQDRPLRGEQYF. The DNA of the CDR3 is TGTGCCAGCAGTGAAGATCAGGACAGGCCTTTACGTGGCGAGCAGTACTTC.

Concerning this clonotype: One junction end disagrees with the germline gene, perhaps due to a read error. CDR3 loop: CSVTSGGPGDMQYF. DNA of the CDR3: TGCAGCGTGACCAGCGGGGGGCCTGGAGATATGCAGTATTTT. The rearrangement joins TRBV29-1 to TRBJ2-3; 9 bases are a match to TRBD2. Germline lookup yields CDR1 SQVTM and CDR2 ANQGSEA. This CDR3 has 14 amino acids.